What follows describes a single TCR beta chain. TCRdb's table, derived via immunoSEQ multiplex PCR, lists solely in-frame clones and lacks some. The data show tens of thousands of clones, about 88% seen once. This CDR3 comprises 14 residues. Germline loops: CDR1 DFQATT, CDR2 SNEGSKA (reference sequence). Trimming removed 3 bases from V and 6 bases from J, with 15 bases in between. These data originate in a study of blood T cell repertoires in COVID-19. Study in general: Donors in the United States, Italy and Spain gave samples during acute or convalescent COVID-19. Sample material is recorded as cDNA or gDNA derived from T cells, B-cell-depleted T cells, or PBMCs.

This TCR came from a man in his 70s in a cohort sampled during active COVID-19. V gene TRBV20-1 combines with J gene TRBJ1-5; a possible D gene is TRBD1 (6 bases). Sequencing input: peripheral blood. The CDR3 here is CSASSAGDGQPQHF. CDR3 nucleotide sequence: TGCAGTGCTAGTTCTGCAGGGGACGGTCAGCCCCAGCATTTT.